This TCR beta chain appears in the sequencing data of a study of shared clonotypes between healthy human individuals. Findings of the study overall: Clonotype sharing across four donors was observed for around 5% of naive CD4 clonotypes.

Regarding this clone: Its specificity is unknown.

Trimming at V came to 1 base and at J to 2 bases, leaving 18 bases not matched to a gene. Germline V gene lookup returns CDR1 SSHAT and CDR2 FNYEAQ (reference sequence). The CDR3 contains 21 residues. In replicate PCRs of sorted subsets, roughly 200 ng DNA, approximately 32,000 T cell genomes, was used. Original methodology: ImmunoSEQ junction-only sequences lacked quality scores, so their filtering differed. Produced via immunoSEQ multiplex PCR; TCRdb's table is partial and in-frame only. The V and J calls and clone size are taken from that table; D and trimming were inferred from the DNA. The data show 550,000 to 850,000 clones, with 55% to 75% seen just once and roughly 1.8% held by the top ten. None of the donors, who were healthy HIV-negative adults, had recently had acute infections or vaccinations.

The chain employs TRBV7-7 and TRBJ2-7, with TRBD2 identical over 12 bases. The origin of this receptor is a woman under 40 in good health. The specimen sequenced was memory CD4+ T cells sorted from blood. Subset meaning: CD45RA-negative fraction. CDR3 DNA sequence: TGTGCCAGCAGCTTAGAGGGGGAGTCCGGGACTAGCGGGCAAGGGACCTACGAGCAGTACTTC. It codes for CASSLEGESGTSGQGTYEQYF.